This T cell receptor (beta chain) was captured by sequencing in a study of response to subunit inactivated influenza vaccine. TCRdb recomputed calls from the RT-PCR reads with MiXCR, one row per CDR3 protein. The sample yields around 520,000 distinct CDR3 sequences, less than 30% seen once. This clonotype was found a few times. Its antigen is still unknown. The CDR3 is 14 amino acids. V was cut by 3 bases and J by 1 base, with 9 bases left in between. Findings and caveats of the study: Authors suggested each seasonal influenza vaccination recruits few new T cells.

V is TRBV12-3 or TRBV12-4 and J is TRBJ1-1; no clear D gene. The material sequenced was CD4+ T cells sorted from PBMCs, taken more than 4 days after vaccination. This receptor was taken from a man aged 45-65 years who received an inactivated influenza vaccine. CDR3 sequence reads: CASSFGLANTEAFF. DNA for the CDR3: TGTGCCAGCAGTTTTGGGTTGGCGAACACTGAAGCTTTCTTT.